These T cell receptor beta chains were read from a single sample in a study of beta chain features in type 1 diabetes. TCRdb's table, derived via immunoSEQ multiplex PCR, lists solely in-frame clones and lacks some. The sample holds 810,000 or so clones, about a sixth seen once. The sample comprised naive CD4+ T cells from blood. These receptor sequences come from a woman aged 18-29 years in good health. Each CDR3 is given with its conserved first and last residue. Fields, in order: D gene, clone size, J gene, V gene, CDR3 protein. D genes are given only for firm matches. The size entry is marked missing in some rows and otherwise reads once, few, many or a size class.

D gene: NA
clone size: few
J gene: TRBJ2-1
V gene: TRBV7-2
CDR3 protein: CASSFFDEQFF

D gene: NA
clone size: few
J gene: TRBJ2-7
V gene: TRBV4-2
CDR3 protein: CASSQERIGGLSSYEQYF

D gene: TRBD1
clone size: NA
J gene: TRBJ1-5
V gene: TRBV2
CDR3 protein: CASSHARTGQPQHF

D gene: NA
clone size: NA
J gene: TRBJ1-4
V gene: TRBV7-8
CDR3 protein: CASSLVGQAFEKLFF

D gene: TRBD2
clone size: NA
J gene: TRBJ2-2
V gene: TRBV28
CDR3 protein: CASISGGNTGELFF

D gene: TRBD1
clone size: NA
J gene: TRBJ2-1
V gene: TRBV5-1
CDR3 protein: CASSLVRATGNEQFF

D gene: NA
clone size: NA
J gene: TRBJ2-1
V gene: TRBV5-4
CDR3 protein: CASSLWNENNEQFF

D gene: TRBD1
clone size: NA
J gene: TRBJ1-5
V gene: TRBV18
CDR3 protein: CASSPRDRGSHQPQHF

D gene: NA
clone size: NA
J gene: TRBJ2-1
V gene: TRBV9
CDR3 protein: CASSTRRGHNEQFF

D gene: TRBD2
clone size: NA
J gene: TRBJ2-7
V gene: TRBV7-9
CDR3 protein: CASSRGLAGGSPYEQYF

D gene: NA
clone size: NA
J gene: TRBJ2-7
V gene: TRBV7-9
CDR3 protein: CASSPLEWRDHYEQYF

D gene: NA
clone size: NA
J gene: TRBJ1-4
V gene: TRBV7-9
CDR3 protein: CASSLKAYSGQKLFF

D gene: TRBD2
clone size: NA
J gene: TRBJ2-7
V gene: TRBV19
CDR3 protein: CASSTPGTNTYEQYF

D gene: TRBD1
clone size: NA
J gene: TRBJ1-2
V gene: TRBV5-1
CDR3 protein: CASSLGDRSSSYTF

D gene: NA
clone size: many
J gene: TRBJ2-2
V gene: TRBV10-3
CDR3 protein: CATAQTPRNTGELFF

D gene: TRBD1
clone size: NA
J gene: TRBJ1-2
V gene: TRBV29-1
CDR3 protein: CSVLIGTADYGYTF

D gene: NA
clone size: few
J gene: TRBJ2-6
V gene: TRBV7-3
CDR3 protein: CASSPRISSGANVLTF

D gene: NA
clone size: few
J gene: TRBJ2-1
V gene: TRBV20-1
CDR3 protein: CSAAPGGFF

D gene: NA
clone size: NA
J gene: TRBJ2-3
V gene: TRBV29-1
CDR3 protein: CSVRTSWGTDTQYF

D gene: NA
clone size: NA
J gene: TRBJ2-2
V gene: TRBV15
CDR3 protein: CATSRQVRFEVGELFF

D gene: NA
clone size: few
J gene: TRBJ2-5
V gene: TRBV9
CDR3 protein: CASSPGSGLVEQETQYF

D gene: NA
clone size: NA
J gene: TRBJ2-1
V gene: TRBV27
CDR3 protein: CASRGVSSYNEQFF

D gene: NA
clone size: NA
J gene: TRBJ2-3
V gene: TRBV6-6
CDR3 protein: CASSYYADSTDTQYF

D gene: NA
clone size: NA
J gene: TRBJ2-3
V gene: TRBV5-4
CDR3 protein: CASTRGGVGTDTQYF

D gene: NA
clone size: NA
J gene: TRBJ1-1
V gene: TRBV6-6
CDR3 protein: CASSYPLETSEAFF

D gene: NA
clone size: few
J gene: TRBJ2-1
V gene: TRBV28
CDR3 protein: CASSLYGSSYNEQFF

D gene: TRBD2
clone size: NA
J gene: TRBJ2-7
V gene: TRBV6-6
CDR3 protein: CASFSGTSDTYEQYF

D gene: TRBD1
clone size: few
J gene: TRBJ2-4
V gene: TRBV19
CDR3 protein: CASSVQGAKNIQYF

D gene: TRBD2
clone size: NA
J gene: TRBJ2-1
V gene: TRBV28
CDR3 protein: CASSRGTSGSHEQFF

D gene: NA
clone size: few
J gene: TRBJ1-1
V gene: TRBV10-3
CDR3 protein: CAIKTGNTEAFF

D gene: TRBD1
clone size: NA
J gene: TRBJ2-5
V gene: TRBV27
CDR3 protein: CASSRTGTEETQYF

D gene: NA
clone size: few
J gene: TRBJ1-1
V gene: TRBV11-1
CDR3 protein: CASSLRGTEAFF

D gene: TRBD1
clone size: NA
J gene: TRBJ1-1
V gene: TRBV6-5
CDR3 protein: CASSQGAEAFF

D gene: NA
clone size: few
J gene: TRBJ2-2
V gene: TRBV9
CDR3 protein: CASSVLTNTGELFF

D gene: TRBD2
clone size: NA
J gene: TRBJ2-1
V gene: TRBV5-6
CDR3 protein: CASRPSGSQRPLDEQFF

D gene: TRBD2
clone size: NA
J gene: TRBJ2-1
V gene: TRBV27
CDR3 protein: CASSPGLAGSEQFF

D gene: NA
clone size: few
J gene: TRBJ2-7
V gene: TRBV12-5
CDR3 protein: CARLSKFYEQYF

D gene: NA
clone size: NA
J gene: TRBJ2-4
V gene: TRBV7-8
CDR3 protein: CASSLAGYKNIQYF

D gene: NA
clone size: NA
J gene: TRBJ1-2
V gene: TRBV27
CDR3 protein: CASSLPGRFRVYGYTF

D gene: NA
clone size: few
J gene: TRBJ2-3
V gene: TRBV7-2
CDR3 protein: CASSSFRGDTQYF

D gene: TRBD1
clone size: few
J gene: TRBJ1-2
V gene: TRBV2
CDR3 protein: CASRLGTGVGYTF

D gene: NA
clone size: NA
J gene: TRBJ1-5
V gene: TRBV6-1
CDR3 protein: CASSFGPVSNQPQHF

D gene: TRBD1
clone size: NA
J gene: TRBJ1-4
V gene: TRBV7-9
CDR3 protein: CASSRQGRKNEKLFF

D gene: TRBD1
clone size: few
J gene: TRBJ1-2
V gene: TRBV28
CDR3 protein: CASSSPGAGGVVGGYTF

D gene: TRBD2
clone size: NA
J gene: TRBJ2-5
V gene: TRBV6-6
CDR3 protein: CASSQLAGAPETQYF

D gene: NA
clone size: NA
J gene: TRBJ2-1
V gene: TRBV7-2
CDR3 protein: CASSSNGGARYNEQFF

D gene: NA
clone size: few
J gene: TRBJ2-5
V gene: TRBV6-5
CDR3 protein: CASSYYREETQYF

D gene: NA
clone size: NA
J gene: TRBJ2-1
V gene: TRBV2
CDR3 protein: CASSETNEQFF